This T cell receptor (beta chain) was observed in a study of long-term antiretroviral therapy in people with HIV. Study observations and caveats: Information on adherence, resistance and therapy changes was unavailable. Every time point showed a repertoire led by clones expanded before ART.

Of note for this clone: The antigen remains undetermined.

CDR1 is KGHSH, CDR2 LQKENI, per germline. The V end lost 4 bases, the J end lost 6 bases, and 15 bases lay between the germline ends. The CDR3 runs to 14 residues. At survey level, the immunoSEQ assay was run in its v3.0 version. Libraries were prepared by immunoSEQ multiplex PCR; TCRdb keeps only in-frame clonotypes and omits some of them. The sample lists about 20,000 clones, about nine tenths seen once, with more than 6.5% in the top ten. This TCR was sampled from a woman aged 25-40 years with HIV. The chain has TRBV18 and TRBJ1-1; perhaps TRBD1 as D (6 bases). Material: unsorted PBMCs, obtained 1.8 years before starting antiretroviral therapy. This chain's CDR3 is CASSRPGGMSEAFF. For the CDR3, the DNA is TGTGCCAGCTCACGTCCGGGGGGCATGTCTGAAGCTTTCTTT.